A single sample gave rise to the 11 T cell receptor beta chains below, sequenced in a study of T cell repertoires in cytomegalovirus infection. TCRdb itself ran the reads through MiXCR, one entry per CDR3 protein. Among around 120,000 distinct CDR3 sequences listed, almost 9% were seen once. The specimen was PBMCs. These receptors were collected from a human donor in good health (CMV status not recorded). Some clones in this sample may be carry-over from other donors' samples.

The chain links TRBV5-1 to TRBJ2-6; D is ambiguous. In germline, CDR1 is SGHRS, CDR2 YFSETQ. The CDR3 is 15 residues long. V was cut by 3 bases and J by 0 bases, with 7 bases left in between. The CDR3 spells CASSSYISGANVLTF. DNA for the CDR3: TGCGCCAGCAGCTCCTACATCTCTGGGGCCAACGTCCTGACTTTC.

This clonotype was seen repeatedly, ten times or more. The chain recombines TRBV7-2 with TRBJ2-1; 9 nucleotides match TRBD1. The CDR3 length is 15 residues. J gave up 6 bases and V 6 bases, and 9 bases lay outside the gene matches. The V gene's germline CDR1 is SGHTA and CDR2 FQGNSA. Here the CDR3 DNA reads TGTGCCAGCAGTCCAGGGACAGGGAAGGTCAATGAGCAGTTCTTC. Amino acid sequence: CASSPGTGKVNEQFF.

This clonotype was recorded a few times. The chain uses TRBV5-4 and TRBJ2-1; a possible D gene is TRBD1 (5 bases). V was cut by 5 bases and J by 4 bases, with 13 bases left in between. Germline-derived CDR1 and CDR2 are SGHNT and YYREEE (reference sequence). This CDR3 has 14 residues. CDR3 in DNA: TGTGCCAGCAGGCCGACAGATTTATACAATGAGCAGTTCTTC. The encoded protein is CASRPTDLYNEQFF.

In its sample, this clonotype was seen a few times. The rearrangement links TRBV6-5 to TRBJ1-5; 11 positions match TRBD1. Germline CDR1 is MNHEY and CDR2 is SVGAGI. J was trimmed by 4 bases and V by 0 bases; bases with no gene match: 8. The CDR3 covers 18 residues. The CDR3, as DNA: TGTGCCAGCAGTTACTCGGGACAGGGGGAAAGGGAGAATCAGCCCCAGCATTTT. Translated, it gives CASSYSGQGERENQPQHF.

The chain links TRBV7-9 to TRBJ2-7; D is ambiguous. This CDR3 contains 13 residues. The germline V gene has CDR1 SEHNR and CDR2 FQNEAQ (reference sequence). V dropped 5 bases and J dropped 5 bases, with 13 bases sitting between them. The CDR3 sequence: CASSIDRNDEQYF. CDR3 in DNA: TGTGCCAGCAGCATCGACCGGAATGACGAGCAGTACTTC.

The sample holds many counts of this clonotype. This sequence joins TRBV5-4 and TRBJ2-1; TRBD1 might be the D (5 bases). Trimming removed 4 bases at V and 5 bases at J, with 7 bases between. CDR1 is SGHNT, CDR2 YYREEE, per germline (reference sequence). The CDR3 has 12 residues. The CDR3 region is CASSLDNNEQFF. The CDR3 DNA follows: TGTGCCAGCAGCCTGGACAACAATGAGCAGTTCTTC.

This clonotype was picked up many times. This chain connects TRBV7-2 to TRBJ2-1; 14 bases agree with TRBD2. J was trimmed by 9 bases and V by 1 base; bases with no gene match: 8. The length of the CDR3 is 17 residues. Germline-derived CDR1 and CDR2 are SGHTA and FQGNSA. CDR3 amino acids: CASSLVVTSGGAGEQFF. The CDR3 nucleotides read TGTGCCAGCAGCTTAGTAGTGACTAGCGGGGGGGCAGGTGAGCAGTTCTTC.

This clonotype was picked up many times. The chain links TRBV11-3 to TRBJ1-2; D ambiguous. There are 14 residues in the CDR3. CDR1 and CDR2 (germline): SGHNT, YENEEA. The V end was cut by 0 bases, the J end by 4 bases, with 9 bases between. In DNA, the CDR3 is TGTGCCAGCAGCTTAGACCCGGGCTCCTATGGCTACACCTTC. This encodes CASSLDPGSYGYTF.

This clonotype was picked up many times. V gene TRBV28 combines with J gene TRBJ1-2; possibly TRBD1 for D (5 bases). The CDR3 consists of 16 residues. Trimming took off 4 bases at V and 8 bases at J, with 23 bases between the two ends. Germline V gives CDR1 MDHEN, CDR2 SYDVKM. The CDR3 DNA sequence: TGTGCCAGCAGTTCCTCGGGACCGCCGAGGTTCAGGGGCTACACCTTC. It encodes CASSSSGPPRFRGYTF.

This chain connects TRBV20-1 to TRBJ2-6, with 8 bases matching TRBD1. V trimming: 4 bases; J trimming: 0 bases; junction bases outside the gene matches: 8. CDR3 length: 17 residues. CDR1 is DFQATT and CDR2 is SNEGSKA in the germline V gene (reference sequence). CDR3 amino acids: CSATGQGGVSGANVLTF. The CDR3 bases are TGCAGTGCTACCGGACAGGGCGGAGTCTCTGGGGCCAACGTCCTGACTTTC.

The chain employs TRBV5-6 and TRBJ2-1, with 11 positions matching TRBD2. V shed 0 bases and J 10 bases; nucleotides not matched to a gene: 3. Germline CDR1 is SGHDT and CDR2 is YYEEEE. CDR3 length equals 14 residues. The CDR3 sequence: CASSLVSGGGEQFF. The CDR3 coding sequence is TGTGCCAGCAGCTTGGTTAGCGGGGGGGGAGAGCAGTTCTTC.